These 15 T cell receptor beta chains share one sample of origin, sequenced in a study of blood T cell repertoires in COVID-19. Repertoires were generated with immunoSEQ multiplex PCR, while TCRdb's copy carries only in-frame clones and drops some. The table has 160,000 or so clones, roughly 90% seen once. The sequencing input was PBMCs or T cells enriched from blood (not recorded which). The receptors were gathered from a woman between 45 and 60 years old who had recovered from COVID-19.

This clone was counted a few times. The chain has TRBV18 and TRBJ2-5; tentatively, D is TRBD1 (6 bases). The CDR3 consists of 13 residues. Trimming shortened V by 6 bases and J by 2 bases, and 10 bases separated the two germline ends. Germline CDR1 is KGHSH and CDR2 is LQKENI. The CDR3: CASSRTVQETQYF. The CDR3 DNA follows: TGTGCCAGCTCGAGGACAGTACAAGAGACCCAGTACTTC.

The chain combines TRBV27 with TRBJ1-2; weak D call: TRBD1 (5 bases). Germline lookup yields CDR1 MNHEY and CDR2 SMNVEV (reference sequence). This CDR3 contains 14 residues. Between the trimmed V and J ends, which lost 3 bases and 1 base, there was a span of 9 bases. DNA for the CDR3: TGTGCCAGCAGTTTTCGGGGGATTAACTATGGCTACACCTTC. It codes for CASSFRGINYGYTF.

This clone was seen once. This rearrangement joins TRBV2 to TRBJ1-1; TRBD1 matches 7 bases. The CDR3 spans 16 residues. Trimming at V came to 9 bases and at J to 11 bases, leaving 24 bases not matched to a gene. CDR1 SNHLY and CDR2 FYNNEI come from the germline V gene. This CDR3 is CARAPRTGMDVIGAFF. CDR3 bases: TGTGCCAGGGCCCCCAGGACAGGTATGGATGTAATTGGGGCTTTCTTT.

The chain joins TRBV6-5 to TRBJ1-1; a weak D match, TRBD1 (6 bases). V lost 8 bases and J 5 bases, leaving 18 bases between the germline ends. The CDR3 length is 14 residues. Per the germline V gene, CDR1 is MNHEY and CDR2 is SVGAGI. DNA for the CDR3: TGTGCCAGCCGTAAACAGGGTGTCAAAACTGAAGCTTTCTTT. Its translation: CASRKQGVKTEAFF.

The J gene is TRBJ1-1, the V gene TRBV11-2; TRBD1 might be the D (6 bases). This CDR3 spans 12 amino acids. Germline assignment: CDR1 SGHAT and CDR2 FQNNGV. V lost 10 bases, J lost 5 bases, and 14 bases lay in between. CDR3 in DNA: TGTGCCACAAAAAGGGGGGGAACTGAAGCTTTCTTT. Translating gives CATKRGGTEAFF.

The rearrangement uses TRBV19 and TRBJ1-4, with 8 bases identical to TRBD1. The CDR3 is 15 amino acids. J gave up 8 bases and V 5 bases, and 10 bases lay outside the gene matches. Germline V CDR1 and CDR2: LNHDA, SQIVND (reference sequence). CDR3: CASSSSTGVGEKLFF. In DNA, the CDR3 is TGTGCCAGTAGTTCGTCGACAGGGGTGGGCGAAAAACTGTTTTTT.

J is TRBJ1-2 and V is TRBV5-6, with 9 bases aligning to TRBD1. After removal of 3 bases from V and 2 bases from J, the junction contained 5 bases not matched to a gene. Germline V CDR1 and CDR2: SGHDT, YYEEEE. The CDR3 runs to 15 residues. CDR3 bases: TGTGCCAGCAGCTCCTGGGACAGGGTGAACTATGGCTACACCTTC. The encoded protein is CASSSWDRVNYGYTF.

The V and J genes are TRBV12-3 or TRBV12-4 and TRBJ1-4; D is possibly TRBD1 (6 bases). The ends were cut back, 3 bases at V and 7 bases at J, with 9 bases in the middle. The CDR3 spans 13 residues. The CDR3 region is CASSFSGVEKLFF. The CDR3, as DNA: TGTGCCAGCAGTTTTTCAGGGGTTGAAAAACTGTTTTTT.

V is TRBV7-7 and J is TRBJ2-2; 13 positions match TRBD2. The CDR3 covers 16 residues. Losses at the gene ends were 6 bases for V and 5 bases for J; bases not matched to a gene: 6. CDR1 is SSHAT and CDR2 is FNYEAQ in the germline V gene (reference sequence). CDR3 amino acids: CASSNGLAGVTGELFF. The CDR3 DNA is TGTGCCAGCAGTAATGGACTAGCGGGGGTTACCGGGGAGCTGTTTTTT.

V usage is TRBV24-1 and J usage is TRBJ1-1; 9 bases are shared with TRBD1. From germline, CDR1 is KGHDR and CDR2 SFDVKD. The CDR3 totals 14 residues. J was trimmed by 2 bases and V by 9 bases; bases with no gene match: 6. The CDR3 DNA sequence: TGTGCCACCCAGCCGGGACAGGGAAACACTGAAGCTTTCTTT. It encodes CATQPGQGNTEAFF.

CDR3 sequence: CAWSTSTGNYGYTF. DNA of the CDR3: TGTGCCTGGAGTACTTCGACAGGGAACTATGGCTACACCTTC. The chain recombines TRBV30 with TRBJ1-2, with 7 bases matching TRBD1. Germline V gene lookup returns CDR1 GTSNPN and CDR2 SVGIG (reference sequence). CDR3 size: 14 residues. The J segment lost 2 bases and the V segment lost 2 bases, leaving 5 bases of the junction unmatched.

V usage is TRBV20-1 and J usage is TRBJ1-2; D not certain. Per the germline V gene, CDR1 is DFQATT and CDR2 is SNEGSKA (reference sequence). Trimming shortened V by 2 bases and J by 2 bases, and 3 bases separated the two germline ends. The CDR3 is 11 residues long. In DNA form, the CDR3 reads TGCAGTGCTAGACAGAACTATGGCTACACCTTC. Its protein product is CSARQNYGYTF.

V usage is TRBV5-4 and J usage is TRBJ1-4; D uncertain. The CDR3 is made up of 17 amino acids. Germline-derived CDR1 and CDR2 are SGHNT and YYREEE (reference sequence). V was cut by 0 bases and J by 5 bases, with 17 bases left in between. DNA for the CDR3: TGTGCCAGCAGCTTGGCCCCGGACTACGGACCCAATGAAAAACTGTTTTTT. Translated, it gives CASSLAPDYGPNEKLFF.

The chain uses TRBV19 and TRBJ1-1, with D unclear. The germline V gene encodes CDR1 LNHDA and CDR2 SQIVND (reference sequence). V shed 9 bases and J shed 0 bases, with 14 bases lying between them. The CDR3 sequence is 14 residues long. CDR3 sequence: CASLLTGMNTEAFF. In nucleotides, the CDR3 is TGTGCCAGCCTCCTCACCGGGATGAACACTGAAGCTTTCTTT.

This clone showed up just once. The CDR3, as DNA: TGTGCCACCAGACAGGGGGGACCCTACAATGAGCAGTTCTTC. Translation gives CATRQGGPYNEQFF. The chain couples TRBV24-1 to TRBJ2-1; 8 positions agree with TRBD1. J lost 2 bases, V lost 7 bases, and 3 bases had no gene match. The CDR3 contains 14 residues. The V gene's germline CDR1 is KGHDR and CDR2 SFDVKD.